The 21 T cell receptor beta chains listed next were all sequenced from one sample in a study of spatial heterogeneity in lung cancer (dated by TCRdb to between 2018 and 2021). What the study reported, not specific to this receptor: A correlation was observed between the number of expanded intratumoral alpha and beta TCRs and the tumor nonsynonymous mutation count.

The receptor library was made with 5' RACE. Sequencing relied on a NextSeq 500. The public reads were reanalyzed by TCRdb: fastp trimming at Q25, MiXCR alignment, in-frame beta chains only. CDR3 protein sequences are deduplicated, and each keeps its most common genes and DNA. Recorded for this sample are approximately 3,400 distinct CDR3 sequences; just under 35% of them occurred a single time. The top ten clones comprise roughly 12% of the sample. Sample time point, as interpreted from the label and publication: sample taken at primary tumor resection. The antigens for these receptors are not known. Sequences were derived from lung tumor tissue, sampled at surgery. All receptors derive from a female donor with early-stage non-small cell lung cancer.

The V call is TRBV7-2, the J call TRBJ2-7; possibly TRBD2 for D (5 bases). Germline-derived CDR1 and CDR2 are SGHTA and FQGNSA. Trimming shortened V by 1 base and J by 9 bases, and 19 bases separated the two germline ends. The length of the CDR3 is 15 residues. The CDR3 nucleotides read TGTGCCAGCAGCTTAGGCCCGGCCCCCTACGAGGGGCAGTACTTC. Its protein product is CASSLGPAPYEGQYF.

In this sample, this clonotype turned up a few times. J is TRBJ2-7 and V is TRBV7-2, with D tentatively TRBD2 (5 bases). Trimming removed 1 base at V and 3 bases at J, with 16 bases between. The germline V gene encodes CDR1 SGHTA and CDR2 FQGNSA. The CDR3 extends over 16 amino acids. In DNA form, the CDR3 reads TGTGCCAGCAGCTTAGAGGGAGACACTACCGGCTACGAGCAGTACTTC. It translates to CASSLEGDTTGYEQYF.

This clonotype is medium-sized within its sample. The chain couples TRBV5-1 to TRBJ1-5; D is possibly TRBD1 (5 bases). Germline V lookup: CDR1 SGHRS, CDR2 YFSETQ. This CDR3 spans 15 amino acids. The ends were cut back, 0 bases at V and 3 bases at J, with 10 bases in the middle. CDR3 coding DNA: TGCGCCAGCAGCTTGGGTGGGGCTGACAATCAGCCCCAGCATTTT. Its protein product is CASSLGGADNQPQHF.

The V call is TRBV7-9, the J call TRBJ2-3; the D is unclear. Germline CDR1 and CDR2: SEHNR and FQNEAQ (reference sequence). The V gene lost 3 bases and the J gene lost 0 bases, with 4 bases spanning the gap. This CDR3 comprises 13 residues. CDR3 loop: CASSLDSTDTQYF. Here the CDR3 DNA reads TGTGCCAGCAGCTTGGACAGCACAGATACGCAGTATTTT.

The V gene is TRBV20-1, the J gene TRBJ1-2, with 7 positions matching TRBD1. Germline CDR1 DFQATT, CDR2 SNEGSKA (reference sequence). V was clipped by 4 bases and J by 0 bases; unmatched bases: 8. This CDR3 is built from 15 residues. This CDR3 is CSATPRDSSNYGYTF. CDR3 sequence (DNA): TGCAGTGCTACCCCCCGGGACAGCTCTAACTATGGCTACACCTTC.

The chain has TRBV11-1 and TRBJ2-2; 9 bases are shared with TRBD2. This CDR3 has 18 amino acids. The V gene end was trimmed by 0 bases and the J gene end by 4 bases; junction bases not matched to a gene: 9. From germline, CDR1 is SGHAT and CDR2 FQDESV (reference sequence). The CDR3 region is CASSLAKSAGGLTGELFF. CDR3 DNA sequence: TGTGCCAGCAGCTTAGCGAAGTCTGCGGGGGGGCTCACCGGGGAGCTGTTTTTT.

This clonotype has a handful of counts. V gene TRBV28 combines with J gene TRBJ2-1; TRBD2 is a possible D gene (5 bases). V was pared by 8 bases and J by 7 bases, with 9 bases between. This CDR3 comprises 11 residues. Germline values: CDR1 MDHEN, CDR2 SYDVKM. The CDR3 region has the DNA TGTGCCAGCTCACGACTAAATGAGCAGTTCTTC. Translation: CASSRLNEQFF. The full variable domain, rest sourced from reference TRBV28 and TRBJ2-1, is DVKVTQSSRYLVKRTGEKVFLECVQDMDHENMFWYRQDPGLGLRLIYFSYDVKMKEKGDIPEGYSVSREKKERFSLILESASTNQTSMYLCASSRLNEQFFGPGTRLTVL.

This rearrangement joins TRBV10-2 to TRBJ2-7; 7 bases are shared with TRBD1. The V segment lost 5 bases and the J segment 5 bases; nucleotides outside the gene matches: 9. The length of the CDR3 is 14 residues. Germline V gene sequence: CDR1 WSHSY, CDR2 SAAADI. In DNA, the CDR3 is TGCGCCAGCAGTCCGACAGGGCCAGGGGACGAGCAGTACTTC. Encoded protein: CASSPTGPGDEQYF.

The chain is built from TRBV7-2 and TRBJ2-3, with TRBD2 matching 11 bases. Unmatched junction bases numbered 1, after V lost 8 bases and J lost 0 bases. Looked up from germline, CDR1 is SGHTA and CDR2 is FQGNSA. The CDR3 length is 14 residues. The chain's CDR3 is CASGTSGSTDTQYF. The CDR3 DNA follows: TGTGCCAGCGGGACTAGCGGTAGCACAGATACGCAGTATTTT.

The rearrangement uses TRBV7-9 and TRBJ2-7, with 7 positions matching TRBD1. Germline values: CDR1 SEHNR, CDR2 FQNEAQ (reference sequence). The V and J ends lost 8 bases and 1 base, in that order; junction bases with no gene match: 11. CDR3 size: 15 residues. CDR3 sequence: CASGGWTGASYEQYF. CDR3 in DNA: TGTGCCAGCGGCGGCTGGACAGGTGCTTCCTACGAGCAGTACTTC.

The chain links TRBV20-1 to TRBJ2-5; D might be TRBD2 (5 bases). Germline assignment: CDR1 DFQATT and CDR2 SNEGSKA (reference sequence). Trimming shortened V by 6 bases and J by 2 bases, and 13 bases separated the two germline ends. This CDR3 is built from 13 residues. For the CDR3, the DNA is TGCAGTGCACCCTACCGACTACAAGAGACCCAGTACTTC. Translation gives CSAPYRLQETQYF.

This clonotype was seen a few times. CDR3 sequence: CASSLRQDNYGYTF. CDR3 nucleotide sequence: TGTGCCAGCAGCTTAAGGCAGGATAACTATGGCTACACCTTC. The chain recombines TRBV7-2 with TRBJ1-2; D not certain. Trimming removed 2 bases from V and 1 base from J, with 8 bases in between. The CDR3 is 14 residues long. Germline-derived CDR1 and CDR2 are SGHTA and FQGNSA.

This chain uses TRBV29-1 with TRBJ2-1; TRBD2 agrees at 14 bases. This CDR3 has 12 residues. Germline V lookup: CDR1 SQVTM, CDR2 ANQGSEA. With 6 bases clipped from V and 9 bases from J, the junction kept 1 base outside the gene matches. This chain's CDR3 is CSVGLAGVEQFF. DNA of the CDR3: TGCAGCGTGGGACTAGCGGGAGTTGAGCAGTTCTTC.

This sequence joins TRBV29-1 and TRBJ2-1, with TRBD2 matching 9 bases. From germline, CDR1 is SQVTM and CDR2 ANQGSEA. Trimming took 4 bases from V and 12 from J; bases not matched to a gene: 10. CDR3 size: 13 residues. CDR3 nucleotide sequence: TGCAGCGTTGTAGCGGGAGTCTCGATCGGGCAGTTCTTC. Translation: CSVVAGVSIGQFF.

The rearrangement uses TRBV20-1 and TRBJ1-1; no clear D. The CDR3 length is 14 residues. With 4 bases removed from V and 1 base from J, the gap between germline ends came to 13 bases. Germline CDR1 DFQATT, CDR2 SNEGSKA (reference sequence). The CDR3 DNA reads TGCAGTGCTACCTCTCTATATGGGAACACTGAAGCTTTCTTT. Amino acid sequence: CSATSLYGNTEAFF.

The rearrangement uses TRBV27 and TRBJ2-1; 9 bases match TRBD1. Germline V lookup: CDR1 MNHEY, CDR2 SMNVEV (reference sequence). This CDR3 has 14 residues. Trimming took 7 bases from V and 5 from J; bases not matched to a gene: 6. As DNA, the CDR3 is TGTGCCAGCATTGGGGACAGGGCACACAATGAGCAGTTCTTC. It specifies CASIGDRAHNEQFF.

This clonotype was observed a handful of times. CDR3 in DNA: TGTGCCAGCAGTTCCATCGGGACAGGGTACTACGAGCAGTACTTC. Translating gives CASSSIGTGYYEQYF. The J gene is TRBJ2-7, the V gene TRBV28; the match to TRBD1 covers 9 bases. The germline V gene encodes CDR1 MDHEN and CDR2 SYDVKM. V trimming: 4 bases; J trimming: 3 bases; junction bases outside the gene matches: 7. The CDR3 has 15 amino acids.

By sample share, this clonotype is medium-sized (0.01 to 0.1%). This chain connects TRBV12-3 or TRBV12-4 to TRBJ1-2, with TRBD1 matching 8 bases. V shed 6 bases, J shed 0 bases, and the junction held 9 bases outside the gene matches. The CDR3 length is 16 residues. The chain's CDR3 is CASRLNRGRSNYGYTF. CDR3 DNA: TGTGCCAGCAGACTAAACAGGGGGAGGTCTAACTATGGCTACACCTTC.

This chain joins TRBV30 and TRBJ1-6, with 10 positions matching TRBD1. CDR3 length equals 15 residues. J was trimmed by 7 bases and V by 3 bases; bases with no gene match: 6. The germline V gene has CDR1 GTSNPN and CDR2 SVGIG (reference sequence). The DNA for the CDR3 is TGTGCCTGGAGAGGGGACAGGGGAAAGAATTCACCCCTCCACTTT. It specifies CAWRGDRGKNSPLHF.

The rearrangement links TRBV5-1 to TRBJ2-1, with D maybe TRBD1 (6 bases). This CDR3 is 12 amino acids long. CDR1 and CDR2 from the germline V gene are SGHRS and YFSETQ. V lost 4 bases and J 7 bases, leaving 9 bases between the germline ends. The CDR3 is CASSIRGNEQFF. The CDR3 DNA reads as TGCGCCAGCAGCATCAGGGGTAATGAGCAGTTCTTC.

This clonotype was detected only a few times. The rearrangement uses TRBV3-1 and TRBJ2-7; 7 positions agree with TRBD1. The trim removed 6 bases at V and 2 bases at J, leaving 7 bases unmatched. This CDR3 is 14 amino acids long. From germline, CDR1 is LGHDT and CDR2 YNNKEL (reference sequence). The CDR3 reads CASRRTGPAYEQYF. The CDR3 DNA follows: TGTGCCAGCAGGCGGACAGGTCCCGCCTACGAGCAGTACTTC.